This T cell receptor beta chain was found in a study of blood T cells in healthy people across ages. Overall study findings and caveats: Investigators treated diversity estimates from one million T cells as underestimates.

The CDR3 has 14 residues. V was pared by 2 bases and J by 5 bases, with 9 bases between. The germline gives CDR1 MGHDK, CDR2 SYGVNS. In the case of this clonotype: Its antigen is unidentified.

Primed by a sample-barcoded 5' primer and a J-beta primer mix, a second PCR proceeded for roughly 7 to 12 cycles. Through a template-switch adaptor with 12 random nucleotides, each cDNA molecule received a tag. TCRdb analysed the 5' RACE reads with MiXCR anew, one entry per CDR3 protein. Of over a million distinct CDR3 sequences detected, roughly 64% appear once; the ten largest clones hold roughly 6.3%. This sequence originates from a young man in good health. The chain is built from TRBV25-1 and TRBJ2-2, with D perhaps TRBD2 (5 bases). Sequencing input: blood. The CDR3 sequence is CASSELRATGELFF. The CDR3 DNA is TGTGCCAGCAGTGAACTGAGGGCAACCGGGGAGCTGTTTTTT.